Below are 4 T cell receptor beta chains sequenced from a single sample in a study of CD8+CD57+ T cells in acquired aplastic anemia. Patients chosen for sequencing had CD8+CD57+ cells that had expanded, as shown by flow cytometry. Profiles of TCR beta VDJ and CDR3 were generated from a genomic DNA template. TCRdb re-called the reads with MiXCR, one entry per CDR3 protein. Among approximately 300,000 distinct CDR3 sequences listed, approximately 60% were seen once. The material sequenced was sorted CD4+, CD8+, or CD8+CD57+ T cells (not recorded which) from PBMCs. Receptor source: a human donor with aplastic anemia.

This clonotype came up many times. This sequence joins TRBV2 and TRBJ1-2; 9 positions agree with TRBD1. The V gene end was trimmed by 8 bases and the J gene end by 5 bases; junction bases not matched to a gene: 18. Germline V gives CDR1 SNHLY, CDR2 FYNNEI. The CDR3 extends over 17 amino acids. CDR3: CASSMTRQGGRTYGYTF. In DNA, the CDR3 is TGTGCCAGCTCCATGACTAGACAGGGGGGTCGGACGTATGGCTACACCTTC.

This clonotype showed up many times. The chain links TRBV20-1 to TRBJ2-4; 11 nucleotides line up with TRBD1. The V gene end was trimmed by 5 bases and the J gene end by 8 bases; junction bases not matched to a gene: 5. Germline V gene lookup returns CDR1 DFQATT and CDR2 SNEGSKA (reference sequence). This CDR3 has 13 amino acids. CDR3 DNA sequence: TGCAGTGCTCGTGGACAGGGGGCGGACATTCAGTACTTC. Protein product: CSARGQGADIQYF.

The chain is built from TRBV2 and TRBJ2-4; TRBD1 or TRBD2 may be the D gene (5 bases each). Trimming cost V 6 bases and J 9 bases, with 9 bases left between them. The CDR3 contains 11 residues. Germline V CDR1 and CDR2: SNHLY, FYNNEI. CDR3 protein: CASRGRGIQYF. The DNA of the CDR3 is TGTGCCAGCAGGGGACGTGGCATTCAGTACTTC.

The chain joins TRBV7-9 to TRBJ2-7; the D gene is possibly TRBD2 (6 bases). The CDR3 is 13 residues long. Germline loops: CDR1 SEHNR, CDR2 FQNEAQ (reference sequence). Between the trimmed V and J ends, which lost 2 bases and 6 bases, there was a span of 11 bases. CDR3 nucleotides: TGTGCCAGCAGCTTACCCCCGCGGGGCGAGCAGTACTTC. Translating gives CASSLPPRGEQYF. Looking up the rest from reference TRBV7-9 and TRBJ2-7 gives the full variable domain: DTGVSQNPRHKITKRGQNVTFRCDPISEHNRLYWYRQTLGQGPEFLTYFQNEAQLEKSRLLSDRFSAERPKGSFSTLEIQRTEQGDSAMYLCASSLPPRGEQYFGPGTRLTVT.